This entry lists 22 T cell receptor beta chains sequenced from one sample in a study of CD8 T cells in ankylosing spondylitis (dated by TCRdb to the late 2010s). The protocol used for the library was 5' RACE. Sequenced on an Illumina HiSeq 2500. TCRdb reworked the public reads: Q25 trimming with fastp, MiXCR clone assembly, productive beta chains retained. Every entry covers one CDR3 protein and lists the most common genes and DNA from its rows. For this sample there are roughly 140,000 distinct CDR3 sequences; around 45% appear just once. 13% to 15% of the sample is held by the ten biggest clonotypes. Source material: synovial fluid, either unsorted or a sorted T cell fraction (not recorded which). Every receptor here comes from a male donor with ankylosing spondylitis.

The chain employs TRBV7-2 and TRBJ2-2; no definite D call. Germline V gene data show CDR1 as SGHTA and CDR2 as FQGNSA. Trimming cost V 3 bases and J 7 bases, with 9 bases left between them. The CDR3 sequence is 13 residues long. DNA for the CDR3: TGTGCCAGCAGCTTTCGACCTAGCGGGGAGCTGTTTTTT. It encodes CASSFRPSGELFF.

This clonotype was seen a handful of times. The chain is built from TRBV27 and TRBJ2-3; no definite D call. The V gene's germline CDR1 is MNHEY and CDR2 SMNVEV (reference sequence). The CDR3 is made up of 12 amino acids. Trimming took 4 bases from V and 5 from J, leaving 7 bases between them. The DNA of the CDR3 is TGTGCCAGCAGTTACGTGAGAGATACGCAGTATTTT. The encoded protein is CASSYVRDTQYF.

This chain uses TRBV4-1 with TRBJ1-1; D is possibly TRBD1 (5 bases). V was clipped by 2 bases and J by 2 bases, with 15 bases between them. In germline, CDR1 is MGHRA, CDR2 YSYEKL. The CDR3 length is 16 residues. The chain's CDR3 is CASSQRLWGLNTEAFF. In DNA, the CDR3 is TGCGCCAGCAGCCAAAGGTTATGGGGCTTAAACACTGAAGCTTTCTTT.

This clonotype was detected only a few times. V gene TRBV28 combines with J gene TRBJ1-2; D is possibly TRBD1 (5 bases). The V and J ends lost 3 bases and 7 bases respectively, with 15 bases between them. CDR1 and CDR2 (germline): MDHEN, SYDVKM. The CDR3 length is 14 residues. For the CDR3, the DNA is TGTGCCAGCAGTTTTGGGGCCCCAAGCGGTGGCTACACCTTC. Its translation is CASSFGAPSGGYTF.

The chain employs TRBV12-3 or TRBV12-4 and TRBJ2-1, with 7 bases fitting TRBD1. The length of the CDR3 is 16 residues. Trimming removed 1 base from V and 7 bases from J; junction bases left unmatched: 10. CDR3 nucleotide sequence: TGTGCCAGCAGTTTAGACATGACAGGGTTGAGTAATGAGCAGTTCTTC. This sequence encodes CASSLDMTGLSNEQFF.

The chain employs TRBV5-1 and TRBJ2-2; weak D call: TRBD2 (5 bases). The CDR3 loop spans 17 amino acids. From germline, CDR1 is SGHRS and CDR2 YFSETQ. The V end was cut by 0 bases, the J end by 4 bases, with 16 bases between. CDR3 sequence (DNA): TGCGCCAGCAGCTTGGAGTTCGGGATACGCGGCACCGGGGAGCTGTTTTTT. Translation gives CASSLEFGIRGTGELFF.

This chain links TRBV7-9 with TRBJ1-1; possible D gene TRBD1, 6 bases. The V end was cut by 5 bases, the J end by 8 bases, with 12 bases between. The CDR3 totals 12 residues. The germline V gene encodes CDR1 SEHNR and CDR2 FQNEAQ (reference sequence). The CDR3 loop is CASSPPDREAFF. DNA of the CDR3: TGTGCCAGCAGCCCTCCCGACAGGGAAGCTTTCTTT.

This chain joins TRBV6-5 and TRBJ1-1; D uncertain. The length of the CDR3 is 13 residues. The V end was cut by 4 bases, the J end by 5 bases, with 11 bases between. Germline CDR1 and CDR2: MNHEY and SVGAGI. The CDR3 spells CASSSGPQTEAFF. The CDR3 nucleotides read TGTGCCAGCAGTTCCGGGCCCCAGACTGAAGCTTTCTTT.

This clonotype was recorded many times. This rearrangement joins TRBV20-1 to TRBJ2-7, with a tentative D call TRBD2 (5 bases). This CDR3 comprises 11 residues. CDR1 is DFQATT, CDR2 SNEGSKA, per germline (reference sequence). Trimming shortened V by 0 bases and J by 7 bases, and 7 bases separated the two germline ends. CDR3 sequence (DNA): TGCAGTGCTAGAGATCGAGGGGAGCAGTACTTC. Its translation: CSARDRGEQYF.

This chain links TRBV19 with TRBJ1-5; D is unclear. Germline CDR1 is LNHDA and CDR2 is SQIVND (reference sequence). Trimming took 6 bases from V and 3 from J, leaving 18 bases between them. The CDR3 extends over 16 amino acids. For the CDR3, the DNA is TGTGCCAGTAGCTTCCCTCCCTTCCAGTACAATCAGCCCCAGCATTTT. It yields the protein CASSFPPFQYNQPQHF.

In its sample, this clonotype was seen a few times. This rearrangement joins TRBV7-9 to TRBJ1-2, with TRBD1 identical over 8 bases. There are 14 residues in the CDR3. Germline trimming cut 3 bases from V and 5 bases from J; bases unmatched to any gene: 5. The germline CDR1 and CDR2 sequences are SEHNR and FQNEAQ (reference sequence). As DNA, the CDR3 is TGTGCCAGCAGCTTGTCGGACAGGGATTATGGCTACACCTTC. This translates into CASSLSDRDYGYTF. Together with reference TRBV7-9 and TRBJ1-2, the CDR3 gives the full variable domain: DTGVSQNPRHKITKRGQNVTFRCDPISEHNRLYWYRQTLGQGPEFLTYFQNEAQLEKSRLLSDRFSAERPKGSFSTLEIQRTEQGDSAMYLCASSLSDRDYGYTFGSGTRLTVV.

The rearrangement joins TRBV19 to TRBJ2-1; no clear D. CDR3 size: 12 residues. Per the germline V gene, CDR1 is LNHDA and CDR2 is SQIVND (reference sequence). Trimming took 1 base from V and 8 from J, leaving 6 bases between them. The DNA for the CDR3 is TGTGCCAGTAGTATAGGTGGCCATGAGCAGTTCTTC. Translated: CASSIGGHEQFF.

This clonotype has a handful of counts. The gene calls are TRBV12-3 or TRBV12-4 and TRBJ2-7; weak D call: TRBD2 (5 bases). V shed 5 bases and J shed 7 bases, with 18 bases lying between them. The CDR3 contains 14 residues. The chain's CDR3 is CASSLAFRPGEQYF. CDR3 in DNA: TGTGCCAGCAGTCTGGCGTTTCGGCCGGGGGAGCAGTACTTC.

This clonotype showed up just a few times. The rearrangement links TRBV12-3 or TRBV12-4 to TRBJ2-1, with D perhaps matching TRBD2 (6 bases). V was trimmed by 2 bases and J by 4 bases, leaving 18 bases between them. The CDR3 has 17 amino acids. This chain's CDR3 is CASSLQEGAQPYNEQFF. Here the CDR3 DNA reads TGTGCCAGCAGTTTACAGGAGGGAGCTCAACCTTACAATGAGCAGTTCTTC.

This clonotype was picked up many times. The chain couples TRBV27 to TRBJ1-6; D possibly corresponds to TRBD1 (6 bases). This CDR3 spans 16 amino acids. Germline V lookup: CDR1 MNHEY, CDR2 SMNVEV (reference sequence). Between the trimmed V and J ends, which lost 5 bases and 8 bases, there was a span of 19 bases. CDR3 nucleotides: TGTGCCAGCAGTCCTACCGGGACACTCTGGGATTCACCCCTCCACTTT. As protein: CASSPTGTLWDSPLHF.

This clonotype has just a few counts. The V and J genes are TRBV11-1 and TRBJ1-1, with D possibly matching TRBD1 (5 bases). The CDR3 loop spans 18 amino acids. Germline CDR1 is SGHAT and CDR2 is FQDESV (reference sequence). The ends were cut back, 0 bases at V and 5 bases at J, with 22 bases in the middle. The CDR3 coding sequence is TGTGCCAGCAGCTTAGCCATCTTTTTTTGGGGGATTGGGACTGAAGCTTTCTTT. It is translated as CASSLAIFFWGIGTEAFF. Together with reference TRBV11-1 and TRBJ1-1, the CDR3 gives the full variable domain: EAEVAQSPRYKITEKSQAVAFWCDPISGHATLYWYRQILGQGPELLVQFQDESVVDDSQLPKDRFSAERLKGVDSTLKIQPAELGDSAMYLCASSLAIFFWGIGTEAFFGQGTRLTVV.

This clonotype was detected only a few times. The rearrangement joins TRBV6-6 to TRBJ2-5; D is unresolved. Germline V gives CDR1 MNHNY, CDR2 SVGAGI (reference sequence). Trimming cost V 2 bases and J 2 bases, with 3 bases left between them. The CDR3 has 12 residues. The CDR3 here is CASSYRQETQYF. CDR3 DNA sequence: TGTGCCAGCAGTTACAGACAAGAGACCCAGTACTTC.

The V call is TRBV27, the J call TRBJ2-1, with D hard to call. The germline V gene has CDR1 MNHEY and CDR2 SMNVEV (reference sequence). CDR3 length equals 14 residues. Trimming pared 6 bases from V and 8 bases from J, leaving 17 bases between. The CDR3 is CASRDSYPSYEQFF. The DNA for the CDR3 is TGTGCCAGCAGAGACTCCTACCCGAGCTATGAGCAGTTCTTC.

The rearrangement links TRBV28 to TRBJ1-1, with D possibly being TRBD1 (6 bases). The CDR3 length is 17 residues. Trimming removed 6 bases at V and 1 base at J, with 21 bases between. Germline V CDR1 and CDR2: MDHEN, SYDVKM. CDR3: CASSFPVKGVENTEAFF. CDR3 coding DNA: TGTGCCAGCAGCTTCCCCGTTAAGGGGGTTGAGAACACTGAAGCTTTCTTT.

This clonotype has at least ten counts. The chain recombines TRBV29-1 with TRBJ2-7, with D uncertain. V was clipped by 0 bases and J by 6 bases, with 12 bases between them. CDR1 is SQVTM, CDR2 ANQGSEA, per germline. The CDR3 consists of 13 residues. In DNA, the CDR3 is TGCAGCGTTGAAGAACTCGGGTCGGTCGAGCAGTACTTC. Protein product: CSVEELGSVEQYF.

The rearrangement joins TRBV5-1 to TRBJ2-4; 7 bases align to TRBD1. Germline CDR1 is SGHRS and CDR2 is YFSETQ. The CDR3 is 16 amino acids. The V segment lost 9 bases and the J segment 7 bases; nucleotides outside the gene matches: 19. CDR3 protein: CATFGDSSLGENIQYF. DNA for the CDR3: TGCGCCACCTTCGGGGACAGCAGCCTCGGTGAGAACATTCAGTACTTC. The full variable domain, rest sourced from reference TRBV5-1 and TRBJ2-4, is KAGVTQTPRYLIKTRGQQVTLSCSPISGHRSVSWYQQTPGQGLQFLFEYFSETQRNKGNFPGRFSGRQFSNSRSEMNVSTLELGDSALYLCATFGDSSLGENIQYFGAGTRLSVL.

The chain is built from TRBV20-1 and TRBJ2-5, with 7 bases matching TRBD1. The V and J ends lost 0 bases and 2 bases, in that order; junction bases with no gene match: 6. This CDR3 has 15 amino acids. The germline CDR1 and CDR2 sequences are DFQATT and SNEGSKA (reference sequence). CDR3 loop: CSARERGLWQETQYF. CDR3 DNA sequence: TGCAGTGCTAGAGAGAGGGGGCTGTGGCAAGAGACCCAGTACTTC.